Listed below are T cell receptor beta chains from one sample, sequenced in a study of blood T cell repertoires in COVID-19. TCRdb keeps only in-frame clones here, not all; method: immunoSEQ multiplex PCR. The sample has about 59,000 clones; around 90% are singletons. Sample: peripheral blood. These receptors were obtained from an elderly man with acute or convalescent COVID-19. Both conserved end residues are part of each CDR3. A D gene is named only where the DNA matches it firmly. Only some rows state a clone size, as once, few, many or a class for expanded clones.

CDR3	DNA	V	J	size	D
CASLSGGSYEQYF	TGTGCCAGTCTTAGCGGGGGGTCCTACGAGCAGTACTTC	TRBV6-5	TRBJ2-7	-	TRBD2
CASSRTGNDSPLHF	TGTGCCAGCAGCAGGACAGGGAATGATTCACCCCTCCACTTT	TRBV11-2	TRBJ1-6	-	TRBD1
CASSQERASGESYEQYF	TGTGCCAGCAGCCAAGAGCGGGCTAGCGGGGAATCCTACGAGCAGTACTTC	TRBV3-1/TRBV3-2	TRBJ2-7	few	TRBD2
CSTGSYEQYF	TGCAGTACAGGCTCCTACGAGCAGTACTTC	TRBV20-1	TRBJ2-7	-	-
CASSPEVETQYF	TGTGCCAGCAGCCCAGAAGTGGAGACCCAGTACTTC	TRBV12-3/TRBV12-4	TRBJ2-5	-	-
CASSVLGQANTNEQFF	TGTGCCAGCAGTGTCTTGGGACAGGCAAACACCAATGAGCAGTTCTTC	TRBV9	TRBJ2-1	-	TRBD1
CASSAHRDFTYEQYF	TGTGCCAGCAGCGCCCACAGGGATTTCACCTACGAGCAGTACTTC	TRBV21-1	TRBJ2-7	-	-
CASSPQGNGANVLTF	TGTGCCAGCAGTCCACAGGGGAACGGGGCCAACGTCCTGACTTTC	TRBV4-2	TRBJ2-6	once	TRBD1
CASSPGRRVGPLHF	TGTGCCAGCTCACCGGGACGGAGGGTGGGACCCCTCCACTTT	TRBV18	TRBJ1-6	-	-
CASSVPGYNEQFF	TGTGCCAGCAGTGTCCCGGGTTACAATGAGCAGTTCTTC	TRBV25-1	TRBJ2-1	-	-
CATSDLQIGDTQYF	TGTGCCACCAGTGATTTGCAGATCGGGGATACGCAGTATTTT	TRBV24-1	TRBJ2-3	once	-
CASSPERSGLRGYTF	TGTGCCAGCAGCCCTGAGCGCTCAGGGCTTCGAGGCTACACCTTC	TRBV5-6	TRBJ1-2	-	-
CATRPRGSGGSGDTQYF	TGTGCTACTAGGCCCCGAGGTAGCGGGGGGTCCGGAGATACGCAGTATTTT	TRBV12-5	TRBJ2-3	-	TRBD2
CASSPSGLSYNEQFF	TGTGCCAGCAGCCCATCCGGACTCTCCTACAATGAGCAGTTCTTC	TRBV7-9	TRBJ2-1	-	-
CASSESRGRITQYF	TGTGCCAGCAGTGAAAGCAGGGGGCGGATTACCCAGTACTTC	TRBV6-1	TRBJ2-5	few	TRBD1
CAWTRDSGPGNTIYF	TGTGCCTGGACCCGGGACAGTGGCCCTGGAAACACCATATATTTT	TRBV30	TRBJ1-3	once	TRBD1
CASSVLGVETQYF	TGTGCCAGCAGTGTTTTAGGGGTTGAGACCCAGTACTTC	TRBV2	TRBJ2-5	-	-
CASSVGPPGNTIYF	TGTGCCAGCAGCGTGGGGCCCCCCGGAAACACCATATATTTT	TRBV6-5	TRBJ1-3	-	-
CASSTRTSGGFYEQYF	TGTGCCAGCAGCACCCGGACTAGCGGGGGATTCTACGAGCAGTACTTC	TRBV5-4	TRBJ2-7	-	TRBD2
CATSLAGSTDTQYF	TGTGCCACCAGTCTAGCGGGTTCCACAGATACGCAGTATTTT	TRBV24-1	TRBJ2-3	-	TRBD2
CASSGLGTGTYSYNEQFF	TGTGCCAGCAGTGGGCTAGGGACAGGAACTTACTCCTACAATGAGCAGTTCTTC	TRBV6-1	TRBJ2-1	-	TRBD1
CASSWGRQETQYF	TGTGCCAGCAGTTGGGGGCGCCAAGAGACCCAGTACTTC	TRBV7-6	TRBJ2-5	-	-
CASSLERGRYEQYF	TGTGCCAGCAGCTTGGAGAGGGGGCGCTACGAGCAGTACTTC	TRBV5-5	TRBJ2-7	-	TRBD1
CSVASRGGELGNIQYF	TGCAGCGTCGCCTCCCGAGGAGGGGAACTAGGGAACATTCAGTACTTC	TRBV29-1	TRBJ2-4	-	-
CASSTGQGSTDTQYF	TGTGCCAGCAGCACCGGACAGGGTAGCACAGATACGCAGTATTTT	TRBV11-3	TRBJ2-3	-	TRBD1
CASSLQRSSYEQYF	TGTGCCAGCAGTTTACAACGGAGCTCCTACGAGCAGTACTTC	TRBV27	TRBJ2-7	-	-
CASSRDRQDVNTEAFF	TGCGCCAGCAGCCGGGACAGACAAGACGTAAACACTGAAGCTTTCTTT	TRBV5-1	TRBJ1-1	-	TRBD1
CATSRDFQTQGKWFF	TGTGCCACCAGCAGAGATTTCCAGACCCAGGGGAAGTGGTTCTTC	TRBV15	TRBJ2-1	-	-
CAWSIPGGVEAFF	TGTGCCTGGAGTATCCCAGGGGGTGTAGAAGCTTTCTTT	TRBV30	TRBJ1-1	-	TRBD1
CASSLQGTPGSEQYF	TGCGCCAGCAGCTTACAGGGGACCCCGGGAAGCGAGCAGTACTTC	TRBV5-1	TRBJ2-7	-	TRBD1
CAWTTWQGEQYF	TGTGCCTGGACCACCTGGCAGGGGGAGCAGTACTTC	TRBV30	TRBJ2-7	-	-
CASSFVNTQYF	TGTGCCAGCAGCTTTGTTAATACGCAGTATTTT	TRBV11-2	TRBJ2-3	-	-